This T cell receptor beta chain was captured in a study of control samples from healthy donors and cancer patients. Some clones are missing from TCRdb's copy, which holds only in-frame ones; the method was immunoSEQ multiplex PCR. The table includes 8,000 to 13,000 clones, just over 90% detected once. The CDR3 sequence is 14 residues long. The germline V and J ends were trimmed by 2 bases and 0 bases, with 8 bases remaining between them. Germline loops: CDR1 SGHRS, CDR2 YFSETQ. Specimen: PBMCs. The chain recombines TRBV5-1 with TRBJ1-1, with a possible D match to TRBD1 (6 bases). The TCR was taken from a man aged 55 to 69 with colorectal cancer. This CDR3 reads CASSLGTMNTEAFF. The CDR3 DNA is TGCGCCAGCAGCTTAGGGACAATGAACACTGAAGCTTTCTTT.